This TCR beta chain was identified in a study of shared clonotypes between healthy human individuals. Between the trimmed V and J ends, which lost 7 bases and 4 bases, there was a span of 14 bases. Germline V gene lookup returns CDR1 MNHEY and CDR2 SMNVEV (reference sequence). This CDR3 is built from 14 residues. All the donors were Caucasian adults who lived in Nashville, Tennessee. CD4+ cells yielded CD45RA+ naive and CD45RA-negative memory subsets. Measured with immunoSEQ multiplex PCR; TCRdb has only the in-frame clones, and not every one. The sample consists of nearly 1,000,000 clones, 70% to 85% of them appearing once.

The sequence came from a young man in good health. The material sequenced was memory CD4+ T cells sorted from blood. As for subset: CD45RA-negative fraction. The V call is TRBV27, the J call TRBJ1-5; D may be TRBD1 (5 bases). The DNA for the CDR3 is TGTGCCAGCACCCATTGGGGGGGGAATCAGCCCCAGCATTTT. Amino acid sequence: CASTHWGGNQPQHF.